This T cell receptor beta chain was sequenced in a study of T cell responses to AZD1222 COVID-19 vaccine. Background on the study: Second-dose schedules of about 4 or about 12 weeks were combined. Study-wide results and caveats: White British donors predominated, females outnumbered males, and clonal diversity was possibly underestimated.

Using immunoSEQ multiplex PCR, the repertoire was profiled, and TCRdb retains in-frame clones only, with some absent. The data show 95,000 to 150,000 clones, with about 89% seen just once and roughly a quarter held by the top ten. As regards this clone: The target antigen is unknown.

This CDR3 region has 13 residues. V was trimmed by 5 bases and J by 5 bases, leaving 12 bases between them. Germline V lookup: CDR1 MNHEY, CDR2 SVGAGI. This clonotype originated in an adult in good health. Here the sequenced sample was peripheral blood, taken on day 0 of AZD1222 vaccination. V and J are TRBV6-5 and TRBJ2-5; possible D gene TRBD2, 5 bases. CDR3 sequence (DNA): TGTGCCAGCAGTCTAGACACGGGGGAGACCCAGTACTTC. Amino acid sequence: CASSLDTGETQYF.